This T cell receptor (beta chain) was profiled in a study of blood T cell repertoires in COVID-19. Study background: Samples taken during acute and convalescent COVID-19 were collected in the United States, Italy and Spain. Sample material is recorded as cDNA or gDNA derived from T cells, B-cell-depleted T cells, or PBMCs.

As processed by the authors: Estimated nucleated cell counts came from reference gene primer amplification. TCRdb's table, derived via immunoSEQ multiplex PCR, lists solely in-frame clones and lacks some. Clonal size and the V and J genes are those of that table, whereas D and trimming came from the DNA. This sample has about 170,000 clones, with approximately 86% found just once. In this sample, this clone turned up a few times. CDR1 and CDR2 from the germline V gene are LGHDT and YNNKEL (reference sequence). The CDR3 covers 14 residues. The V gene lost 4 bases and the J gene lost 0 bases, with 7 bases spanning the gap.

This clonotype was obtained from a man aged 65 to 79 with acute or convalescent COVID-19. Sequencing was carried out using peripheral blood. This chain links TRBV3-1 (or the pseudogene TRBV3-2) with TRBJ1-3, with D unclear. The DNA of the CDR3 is TGTGCCAGCAGCCCGGCGGTCTCTGGAAACACCATATATTTT. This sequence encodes CASSPAVSGNTIYF.